This T cell receptor (beta chain) comes out of a study of CD8 T cells in ankylosing spondylitis. Study findings and constraints: Clones linked to disease, bearing a CD8+ phenotype, were relatively rare in peripheral blood. Significant enrichment of disease-linked clones was reportedly seen in matched ankylosing spondylitis synovial fluid.

The CDR3 sequence is 14 residues long. The germline V gene has CDR1 DFQATT and CDR2 SNEGSKA (reference sequence). Trimming took 1 base from V and 4 from J, leaving 13 bases between them. This clonotype was seen repeatedly, ten times or more. The antigen is unknown. Using quantitative 5'-RACE with molecular barcodes, the authors made TCR beta libraries. TCRdb itself ran the 5' RACE reads through MiXCR, one entry per CDR3 protein. The top ten clones hold around an eighth of a sample with about 130,000 distinct CDR3 sequences, around 6.6% of them seen once. The chain recombines TRBV20-1 with TRBJ1-2, with no clear D. The receptor was derived from a female donor with ankylosing spondylitis or in good health (not recorded which). The sample consisted of blood, either unsorted or a sorted T cell fraction (not recorded which). The CDR3 DNA sequence: TGCAGTGCTAGAGTCCCAGGCGTCCTCTATGGCTACACCTTC. This gives the protein CSARVPGVLYGYTF.